Below, 19 T cell receptor beta chains from the same sample are listed, as sequenced in a study of T cell responses to AZD1222 COVID-19 vaccine. Using immunoSEQ multiplex PCR, the repertoire was profiled, and TCRdb retains in-frame clones only, with some absent. The table records under 200,000 clones, 85% to 95% of them present only once. The specimen comprised peripheral blood, sampled 28 days after the second dose of the MenACWY control vaccine. The receptors were gathered from an adult who received the MenACWY meningococcal vaccine as a control.

The chain is built from TRBV9 and TRBJ2-5; D possibly uses TRBD1 or TRBD2 (6 bases each). CDR1 and CDR2 (germline): SGDLS, YYNGEE. With 4 bases removed from V and 3 bases from J, the gap between germline ends came to 16 bases. This CDR3 contains 15 residues. CDR3 loop: CASSPPGRGEETQYF. The DNA of the CDR3 is TGTGCCAGCAGCCCCCCTGGAAGGGGGGAAGAGACCCAGTACTTC.

The V and J genes are TRBV5-1 and TRBJ2-1; D unclear. The CDR3 has 16 amino acids. Trimming pared 0 bases from V and 0 bases from J, leaving 10 bases between. The germline V gene has CDR1 SGHRS and CDR2 YFSETQ. The CDR3 loop is CASSLVASSSYNEQFF. CDR3 in DNA: TGCGCCAGCAGCTTGGTGGCATCGAGCTCCTACAATGAGCAGTTCTTC.

This chain connects TRBV19 to TRBJ2-7; TRBD2 matches 8 bases. The CDR3 runs 14 residues. Germline V CDR1 and CDR2: LNHDA, SQIVND (reference sequence). Trimming cost V 5 bases and J 6 bases; bases outside gene matches: 9. CDR3 in amino acids: CASSSTGTSREQYF. CDR3 DNA: TGTGCCAGTAGTTCAACCGGGACTAGTCGCGAGCAGTACTTC.

The chain links TRBV6-5 to TRBJ2-7; possibly TRBD1 for D (6 bases). Trimming took 3 bases from V and 6 from J, leaving 18 bases between them. There are 15 residues in the CDR3. The germline gives CDR1 MNHEY, CDR2 SVGAGI. Here the CDR3 DNA reads TGTGCCAGCAGTTATAAGGGACATACTTCACCCGAGCAGTACTTC. This gives the protein CASSYKGHTSPEQYF.

The rearrangement uses TRBV11-3 and TRBJ1-1, with a possible D match to TRBD1 (5 bases). The CDR3 runs to 14 residues. V lost 3 bases and J lost 2, with 10 bases in between. Germline values: CDR1 SGHNT, CDR2 YENEEA. The chain's CDR3 is CASSFGQGNTEAFF. The CDR3 DNA sequence: TGTGCCAGCAGCTTCGGGCAGGGTAACACTGAAGCTTTCTTT.

The rearrangement joins TRBV13 to TRBJ1-1; D gene unclear. The CDR3 has 13 residues. Between the trimmed V and J ends, which lost 3 bases and 1 base, there was a span of 6 bases. CDR1 is PRHDT and CDR2 is FYEKMQ in the germline V gene (reference sequence). The CDR3 sequence is CASSFPGNTEAFF. DNA of the CDR3: TGTGCCAGCAGCTTCCCGGGGAACACTGAAGCTTTCTTT.

The genes are TRBV15 and TRBJ2-1, with D maybe TRBD2 (5 bases). V lost 0 bases and J lost 7, with 13 bases in between. Germline V gene data show CDR1 as LNHNV and CDR2 as YYDKDF (reference sequence). The CDR3 contains 15 residues. DNA for the CDR3: TGTGCCACCAGCAGAGATCCGGGATTTCCAAATGAGCAGTTCTTC. Protein sequence: CATSRDPGFPNEQFF.

The chain uses TRBV6-5 and TRBJ2-4, with a tentative D call TRBD1 (5 bases). CDR1 MNHEY and CDR2 SVGAGI come from the germline V gene. Trimming removed 5 bases from V and 6 bases from J, with 14 bases in between. This CDR3 has 14 residues. In DNA form, the CDR3 reads TGTGCCAGCAGTCAGGGCCCCGTGAGAAACATTCAGTACTTC. Amino acids: CASSQGPVRNIQYF.

The gene calls are TRBV5-1 and TRBJ2-7; the match to TRBD1 covers 10 bases. Germline V CDR1 and CDR2: SGHRS, YFSETQ. The CDR3 extends over 15 amino acids. Losses at the gene ends were 4 bases for V and 2 bases for J; bases not matched to a gene: 6. The chain's CDR3 is CASSHPGQGTYEQYF. The DNA of the CDR3 is TGCGCCAGCAGCCATCCGGGACAGGGGACCTACGAGCAGTACTTC.

This clone was observed a single time. The chain employs TRBV27 and TRBJ1-4; D gene ambiguous. V was cut by 7 bases and J by 3 bases, with 9 bases left in between. Per the germline V gene, CDR1 is MNHEY and CDR2 is SMNVEV (reference sequence). The CDR3 has 13 amino acids. The CDR3 sequence: CASTSGANEKLFF. CDR3 sequence (DNA): TGTGCCAGCACCTCGGGTGCTAATGAAAAACTGTTTTTT.

The V gene is TRBV5-1, the J gene TRBJ2-5; TRBD2 aligns across 13 bases. Germline V gene data show CDR1 as SGHRS and CDR2 as YFSETQ. V trimming: 0 bases; J trimming: 5 bases; junction bases outside the gene matches: 4. This CDR3 has 16 residues. CDR3 coding DNA: TGCGCCAGCAGCTTGGGACTAGCGGGAGGTAGTGAGACCCAGTACTTC. This gives the protein CASSLGLAGGSETQYF.

The chain has TRBV3-1 (or the pseudogene TRBV3-2) and TRBJ2-5; a possible D gene is TRBD2 (6 bases). Germline V lookup: CDR1 LGHDT, CDR2 YNNKEL (reference sequence). The CDR3 contains 15 residues. Between the trimmed V and J ends, which lost 0 bases and 3 bases, there was a span of 11 bases. The CDR3 reads CASSQEGRREETQYF. The DNA for the CDR3 is TGTGCCAGCAGCCAAGAGGGCCGGAGGGAAGAGACCCAGTACTTC.

CDR3 DNA: TGTGCCATCAGTGATACAGCAAGAGCTAACTATGGCTACACCTTC. Amino acid sequence: CAISDTARANYGYTF. The chain couples TRBV10-3 to TRBJ1-2; no firm D call. V was cut by 3 bases and J by 0 bases, with 11 bases left in between. Germline CDR1 reads ENHRY; CDR2 reads SYGVKD. This CDR3 spans 15 amino acids.

The chain recombines TRBV27 with TRBJ2-1; D is possibly TRBD2 (6 bases). The germline V gene encodes CDR1 MNHEY and CDR2 SMNVEV (reference sequence). There are 17 residues in the CDR3. The ends were cut back, 5 bases at V and 9 bases at J, with 26 bases in the middle. CDR3 protein: CASSIRRGVGSAGEQFF. The CDR3 bases are TGTGCCAGCAGTATCCGCCGCGGGGTCGGGAGTGCCGGTGAGCAGTTCTTC.

V is TRBV5-1 and J is TRBJ1-1, with D unclear. V was shortened by 4 bases and J by 10 bases, with 14 bases between the two germline ends. The CDR3 extends over 12 amino acids. Per germline, CDR1 SGHRS and CDR2 YFSETQ. CDR3 sequence reads: CASSDEIRGAFF. CDR3 nucleotide sequence: TGCGCCAGCAGCGACGAGATTAGAGGAGCTTTCTTT. The variable domain in full, completed from reference TRBV5-1 and TRBJ1-1, reads KAGVTQTPRYLIKTRGQQVTLSCSPISGHRSVSWYQQTPGQGLQFLFEYFSETQRNKGNFPGRFSGRQFSNSRSEMNVSTLELGDSALYLCASSDEIRGAFFGQGTRLTVV.

The rearrangement uses TRBV11-3 and TRBJ1-1; TRBD1 matches at 8 bases. The V and J ends lost 5 bases and 1 base, in that order; junction bases with no gene match: 3. The CDR3 consists of 14 residues. CDR1 is SGHNT, CDR2 YENEEA, per germline. The CDR3: CASSLGQGNTEAFF. As DNA, the CDR3 is TGTGCCAGCAGCCTAGGACAGGGGAACACTGAAGCTTTCTTT.

The V call is TRBV5-6, the J call TRBJ2-3, with D possibly matching TRBD2 (5 bases). Germline CDR1 reads SGHDT; CDR2 reads YYEEEE. Deletions cut 4 bases from V and 0 bases from J, with 12 bases between. This CDR3 is built from 15 residues. CDR3 region: CASSRPAASTDTQYF. As DNA, the CDR3 is TGTGCCAGCAGCCGTCCAGCGGCTAGCACAGATACGCAGTATTTT.

This chain connects TRBV7-6 to TRBJ2-2, with D perhaps TRBD2 (7 bases). V was clipped by 2 bases and J by 3 bases, with 13 bases between them. This CDR3 spans 16 amino acids. Germline V gene data show CDR1 as SGHVS and CDR2 as FNYEAQ. CDR3 region: CASSLRAGADTGELFF. Here the CDR3 DNA reads TGTGCCAGCAGCTTAAGGGCGGGGGCCGACACCGGGGAGCTGTTTTTT.

The genes are TRBV19 and TRBJ1-6; 9 nucleotides align to TRBD1. CDR3 length equals 15 residues. The V segment lost 4 bases and the J segment 9 bases; nucleotides outside the gene matches: 7. The V gene's germline CDR1 is LNHDA and CDR2 SQIVND (reference sequence). CDR3 sequence (DNA): TGTGCCAGTAGTACCTCGGGACAGGGTCCTTCACCCCTCCACTTT. This translates into CASSTSGQGPSPLHF. The full variable domain, rest sourced from reference TRBV19 and TRBJ1-6, is DGGITQSPKYLFRKEGQNVTLSCEQNLNHDAMYWYRQDPGQGLRLIYYSQIVNDFQKGDIAEGYSVSREKKESFPLTVTSAQKNPTAFYLCASSTSGQGPSPLHFGNGTRLTVT.